The clone carrying this TCR beta chain has just a few counts. Its specificity is not known. This CDR3 is 11 amino acids long. Germline loops: CDR1 DFQATT, CDR2 SNEGSKA (reference sequence). The V gene lost 7 bases and the J gene lost 5 bases, with 11 bases spanning the gap. PBMCs were isolated at a quantity of at least 6.5 million per sample. The sample is drawn from a study of blood T cells in healthy people across ages. For the second PCR, which ran for roughly 6 to 12 cycles, a sample-barcoded 5' primer and a J-beta primer mix were used. A template-switch adaptor with 12 random nucleotides tagged each cDNA molecule. MiXCR was run by TCRdb on the 5' RACE reads, yielding one entry per CDR3 protein. The sample consists of some 1.4 million distinct CDR3 sequences, about 40% of them appearing once. Study outcomes and limitations: Observed TCR beta diversity per million T cells went down as age went up. This fall followed a roughly linear course with age.

This clonotype originated in a woman aged 18 to 35 in good health. Source material: blood. The J gene is TRBJ2-5, the V gene TRBV20-1, with D tentatively TRBD1 or TRBD2 (6 bases each). CDR3 in amino acids: CSGGGGETQYF. In DNA form, the CDR3 reads TGCAGTGGAGGGGGAGGCGAGACCCAGTACTTC.